The rows below give T cell receptor beta chains drawn from one sample of a study of T cell clusters in autoimmune cytopenias. Using the multiplex PCR reads, TCRdb records one entry per CDR3 protein without DNA. The sample totals 8,500 to 14,000 distinct CDR3 sequences. These data were also filed under a second study, of T cell repertoires in aging, cancer and after chemotherapy.

The sequenced sample was peripheral blood. The source is a human donor in good health. Each CDR3 is given with its conserved first and last residue. The size of a clone is reported for some rows only, either as once, few or many, or as a class for expanded clones.

V gene: TRBV7-2; clone size: NA; J gene: TRBJ1-2; CDR3 protein: CASSFRVAKPPVDYGYTF
V gene: TRBV12-3/TRBV12-4; clone size: medium-sized; J gene: TRBJ2-1; CDR3 protein: CASSSGTSPSPYNEQFF
V gene: TRBV5-1; clone size: NA; J gene: TRBJ1-2; CDR3 protein: CASSRGQGLDDYTF
V gene: TRBV7-2; clone size: NA; J gene: TRBJ1-1; CDR3 protein: CASSARLSNTEAFF
V gene: TRBV20-1; clone size: NA; J gene: TRBJ2-7; CDR3 protein: CSVIRQAREQYF
V gene: TRBV27; clone size: NA; J gene: TRBJ1-2; CDR3 protein: CASSRHGSNYGYTF
V gene: TRBV11-1; clone size: NA; J gene: TRBJ2-7; CDR3 protein: CASGTVSYEQYF
V gene: TRBV19; clone size: NA; J gene: TRBJ1-1; CDR3 protein: CASSSRRRGVLYTEAFF
V gene: TRBV5-4; clone size: NA; J gene: TRBJ2-1; CDR3 protein: CASGGGQASYNEQFF
V gene: TRBV19; clone size: medium-sized; J gene: TRBJ2-2; CDR3 protein: CATSRVTGELFF
V gene: TRBV27; clone size: medium-sized; J gene: TRBJ2-1; CDR3 protein: CASTTSGQGNEQFF
V gene: TRBV6-5; clone size: medium-sized; J gene: TRBJ2-1; CDR3 protein: CASRPGDRHNEQFF
V gene: TRBV6-1; clone size: NA; J gene: TRBJ2-7; CDR3 protein: CASSGGPQVQYF
V gene: TRBV5-4; clone size: medium-sized; J gene: TRBJ2-3; CDR3 protein: CASSSISGSTDTQYF
V gene: TRBV6-1; clone size: NA; J gene: TRBJ1-6; CDR3 protein: CASLQGYNSPLHF
V gene: TRBV29-1; clone size: NA; J gene: TRBJ1-1; CDR3 protein: CSVVQQGGTEAFF
V gene: TRBV6-5; clone size: medium-sized; J gene: TRBJ1-1; CDR3 protein: CASSYVAGGYAFF
V gene: TRBV6-2/TRBV6-3; clone size: NA; J gene: TRBJ2-7; CDR3 protein: CASSYILGTGSSYEQYF
V gene: TRBV7-2; clone size: NA; J gene: TRBJ1-3; CDR3 protein: CASSRLAAGNTIYF
V gene: TRBV10-3; clone size: NA; J gene: TRBJ2-3; CDR3 protein: CAISETGAGTDTQYF
V gene: TRBV20-1; clone size: NA; J gene: TRBJ1-2; CDR3 protein: CSARDSRSPRYGYTF
V gene: TRBV6-6; clone size: NA; J gene: TRBJ1-4; CDR3 protein: CASIRVQGGNEKLFF
V gene: TRBV6-5; clone size: NA; J gene: TRBJ2-7; CDR3 protein: CASSQRRGGGDEQYF
V gene: TRBV19; clone size: NA; J gene: TRBJ1-1; CDR3 protein: CASSIDARPNTEAFF
V gene: TRBV6-5; clone size: NA; J gene: TRBJ2-7; CDR3 protein: CASSPPLPFREQYF
V gene: TRBV13; clone size: NA; J gene: TRBJ2-7; CDR3 protein: CASSPSNPDRYEQYF
V gene: TRBV7-6; clone size: NA; J gene: TRBJ1-3; CDR3 protein: CASSSSWTASGNTIYF
V gene: TRBV7-9; clone size: NA; J gene: TRBJ2-2; CDR3 protein: CASRRNPRTGNTGELFF
V gene: TRBV11-1; clone size: NA; J gene: TRBJ1-6; CDR3 protein: CASSFRQSENSPLHF
V gene: TRBV19; clone size: medium-sized; J gene: TRBJ1-5; CDR3 protein: CASSHSNQPQHF
V gene: TRBV11-1; clone size: NA; J gene: TRBJ2-7; CDR3 protein: CASSPRHEQYF
V gene: TRBV20-1; clone size: NA; J gene: TRBJ1-5; CDR3 protein: CSARTRSNQPQHF
V gene: TRBV6-6; clone size: NA; J gene: TRBJ2-2; CDR3 protein: CASSPRAFNTGELFF
V gene: TRBV4-2; clone size: NA; J gene: TRBJ2-2; CDR3 protein: CASSQLGALNTGELFF
V gene: TRBV7-6; clone size: NA; J gene: TRBJ2-3; CDR3 protein: CASSLVGTSDTQYF
V gene: TRBV5-1; clone size: NA; J gene: TRBJ1-2; CDR3 protein: CASSLAGGDRGPLTF
V gene: TRBV6-1; clone size: NA; J gene: TRBJ2-7; CDR3 protein: CASSESSGGSYEQYF
V gene: TRBV10-3; clone size: NA; J gene: TRBJ1-5; CDR3 protein: CAISGTLLQPQHF
V gene: TRBV18; clone size: NA; J gene: TRBJ1-6; CDR3 protein: CASSPRSPGTELNSPLHF
V gene: TRBV6-5; clone size: medium-sized; J gene: TRBJ2-1; CDR3 protein: CASSYEARFRDEQFF
V gene: TRBV19; clone size: NA; J gene: TRBJ1-1; CDR3 protein: CASSRGPNTEAFF
V gene: TRBV20-1; clone size: NA; J gene: TRBJ2-1; CDR3 protein: CSARDSSGAYNEQFF
V gene: TRBV6-6; clone size: medium-sized; J gene: TRBJ2-2; CDR3 protein: CASSYASSGGATNTGELFF
V gene: TRBV10-3; clone size: NA; J gene: TRBJ1-5; CDR3 protein: CAISGQGDQPQHF
V gene: TRBV18; clone size: medium-sized; J gene: TRBJ2-7; CDR3 protein: CASSPGTSGGYEQYF
V gene: TRBV10-3; clone size: NA; J gene: TRBJ1-2; CDR3 protein: CAISGGTSNYGYTF
V gene: TRBV6-5; clone size: hyperexpanded; J gene: TRBJ2-3; CDR3 protein: CASSRAGGTGSDTQYF
V gene: TRBV6-5; clone size: NA; J gene: TRBJ1-2; CDR3 protein: CASSLSAGYYGYTF
V gene: TRBV4-3; clone size: NA; J gene: TRBJ2-7; CDR3 protein: CASSQEYRSSYEQYF
V gene: TRBV7-2; clone size: NA; J gene: TRBJ2-5; CDR3 protein: CASSLAHTETQYF
V gene: TRBV6-2/TRBV6-3; clone size: NA; J gene: TRBJ2-1; CDR3 protein: CASSELTARGQFF
V gene: TRBV5-4; clone size: NA; J gene: TRBJ1-6; CDR3 protein: CASSLFKGYNSPLHF
V gene: TRBV7-3; clone size: NA; J gene: TRBJ2-7; CDR3 protein: CASSLAGREQYF
V gene: TRBV18; clone size: NA; J gene: TRBJ2-2; CDR3 protein: CASSPGQNTGELFF
V gene: TRBV12-3/TRBV12-4; clone size: NA; J gene: TRBJ1-2; CDR3 protein: CASSWKGRALYGYTF
V gene: TRBV15; clone size: NA; J gene: TRBJ2-6; CDR3 protein: CATSRGRGSGANVLTF
V gene: TRBV29-1; clone size: medium-sized; J gene: TRBJ2-1; CDR3 protein: CSVDRTSGGDNEQFF